The clone carrying this T cell receptor beta chain was recorded at least ten times. Its target is unknown. This record comes from a study of T cell repertoires in cytomegalovirus infection. Whole-study context: Indications of both CMV infection and matching HLA type were provided by public TCR beta signatures.

TCRdb re-derived calls from the reads in MiXCR, one entry per CDR3 protein. The sample includes 76,000 or so distinct CDR3 sequences, less than 4.5% of them seen just once. The J segment lost 11 bases and the V segment lost 3 bases, leaving 5 bases of the junction unmatched. This CDR3 comprises 12 residues. Germline CDR1 is ENHRY and CDR2 is SYGVKD. The study, taken as a whole, reports: Ex vivo, HLA-C-restricted CMV-specific TCR beta clonotypes prevailed over the rest of the response. Identification of carriers of CMV plus the relevant HLA was performed using cumulative public TCR beta family frequency.

The TCR comes from a human donor in good health (CMV status not recorded). Some clones in this sample may be carry-over from other donors' samples. Material for sequencing was PBMCs. The V call is TRBV10-3, the J call TRBJ1-1; 8 nucleotides agree with TRBD1. The CDR3 is CAISDDRGLAFF. The CDR3 bases are TGTGCCATCAGTGACGACAGGGGATTGGCTTTCTTT.